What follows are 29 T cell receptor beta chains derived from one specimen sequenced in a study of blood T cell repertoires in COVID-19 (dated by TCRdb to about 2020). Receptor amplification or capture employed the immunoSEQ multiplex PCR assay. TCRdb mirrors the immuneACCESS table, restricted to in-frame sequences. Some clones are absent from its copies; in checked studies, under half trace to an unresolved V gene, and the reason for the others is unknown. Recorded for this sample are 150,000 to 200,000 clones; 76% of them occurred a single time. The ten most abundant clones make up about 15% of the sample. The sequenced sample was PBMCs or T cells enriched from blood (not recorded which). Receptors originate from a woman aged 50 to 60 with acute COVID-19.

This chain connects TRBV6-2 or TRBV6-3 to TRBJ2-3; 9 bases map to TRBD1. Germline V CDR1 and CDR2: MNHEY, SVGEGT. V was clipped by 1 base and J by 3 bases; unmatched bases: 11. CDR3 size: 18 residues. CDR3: CASSYFYPGQGSTDTQYF. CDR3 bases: TGTGCCAGCAGTTACTTCTACCCCGGACAGGGGTCGACAGATACGCAGTATTTT.

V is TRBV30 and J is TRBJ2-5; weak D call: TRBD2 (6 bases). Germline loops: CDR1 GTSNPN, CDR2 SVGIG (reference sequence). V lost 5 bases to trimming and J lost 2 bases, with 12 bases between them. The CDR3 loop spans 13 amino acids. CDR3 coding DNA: TGTGCCTGGCGGGCGGGGCCTCAAGAGACCCAGTACTTC. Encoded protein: CAWRAGPQETQYF. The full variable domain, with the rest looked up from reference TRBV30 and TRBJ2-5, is SQTIHQWPATLVQPVGSPLSLECTVEGTSNPNLYWYRQAAGRGLQLLFYSVGIGQISSEVPQNLSASRPQDRQFILSSKKLLLSDSGFYLCAWRAGPQETQYFGPGTRLLVL.

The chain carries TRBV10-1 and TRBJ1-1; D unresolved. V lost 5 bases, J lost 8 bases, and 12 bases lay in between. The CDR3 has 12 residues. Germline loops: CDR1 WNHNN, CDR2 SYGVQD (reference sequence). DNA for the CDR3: TGCGCCAGCAGTCCCGCTAACCTAGAAGCTTTCTTT. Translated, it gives CASSPANLEAFF.

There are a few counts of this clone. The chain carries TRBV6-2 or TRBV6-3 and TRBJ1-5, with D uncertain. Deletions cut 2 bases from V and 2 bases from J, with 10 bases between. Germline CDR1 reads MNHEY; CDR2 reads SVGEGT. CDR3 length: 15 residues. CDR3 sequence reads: CASSYSQVGNQPQHF. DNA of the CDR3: TGTGCCAGCAGTTACAGTCAGGTTGGCAATCAGCCCCAGCATTTT.

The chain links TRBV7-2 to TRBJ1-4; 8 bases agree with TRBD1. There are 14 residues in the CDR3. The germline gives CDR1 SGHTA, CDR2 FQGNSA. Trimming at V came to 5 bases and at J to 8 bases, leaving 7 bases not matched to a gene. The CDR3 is CASSVGQAGEKLFF. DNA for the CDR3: TGTGCCAGCAGCGTGGGACAGGCGGGCGAAAAACTGTTTTTT.

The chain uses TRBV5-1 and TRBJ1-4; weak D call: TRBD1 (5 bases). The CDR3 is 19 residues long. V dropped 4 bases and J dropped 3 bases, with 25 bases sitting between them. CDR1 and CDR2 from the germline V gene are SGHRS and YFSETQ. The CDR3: CASSLLPPGMGNSNEKLFF. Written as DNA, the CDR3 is TGCGCCAGCAGCCTCCTTCCCCCAGGGATGGGTAACTCTAATGAAAAACTGTTTTTT.

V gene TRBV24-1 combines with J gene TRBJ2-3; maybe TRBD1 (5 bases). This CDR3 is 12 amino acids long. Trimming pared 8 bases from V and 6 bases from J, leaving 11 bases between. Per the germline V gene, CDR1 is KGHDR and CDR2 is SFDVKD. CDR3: CATNSKGDTQYF. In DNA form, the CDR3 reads TGTGCCACCAATAGCAAGGGGGATACGCAGTATTTT.

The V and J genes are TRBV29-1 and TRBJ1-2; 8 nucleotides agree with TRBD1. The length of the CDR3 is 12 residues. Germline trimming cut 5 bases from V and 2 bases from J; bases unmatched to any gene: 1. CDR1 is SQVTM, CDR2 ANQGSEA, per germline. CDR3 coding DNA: TGCAGCGTTCAGGGGGCGAACTATGGCTACACCTTC. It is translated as CSVQGANYGYTF.

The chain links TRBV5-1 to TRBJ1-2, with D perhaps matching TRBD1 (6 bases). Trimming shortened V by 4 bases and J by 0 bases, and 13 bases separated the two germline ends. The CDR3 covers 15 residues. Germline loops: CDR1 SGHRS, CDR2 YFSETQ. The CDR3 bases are TGCGCCAGCAGCCCGGGACACGCGCCTAACTATGGCTACACCTTC. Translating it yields CASSPGHAPNYGYTF.

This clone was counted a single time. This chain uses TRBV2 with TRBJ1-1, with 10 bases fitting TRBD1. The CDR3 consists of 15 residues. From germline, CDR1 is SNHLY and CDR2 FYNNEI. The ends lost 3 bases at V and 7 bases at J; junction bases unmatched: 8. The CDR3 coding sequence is TGTGCCAGCAGTGATAGGGACAGGGGTTTCGGTGAAGCTTTCTTT. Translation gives CASSDRDRGFGEAFF.

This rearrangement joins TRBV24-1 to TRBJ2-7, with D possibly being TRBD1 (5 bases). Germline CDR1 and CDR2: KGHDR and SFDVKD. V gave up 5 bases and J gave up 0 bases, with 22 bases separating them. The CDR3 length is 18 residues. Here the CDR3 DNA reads TGTGCCACCAGTGCGGCAGGGAAAGGATTGGGGTCCTCCTACGAGCAGTACGTC. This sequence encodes CATSAAGKGLGSSYEQYV.

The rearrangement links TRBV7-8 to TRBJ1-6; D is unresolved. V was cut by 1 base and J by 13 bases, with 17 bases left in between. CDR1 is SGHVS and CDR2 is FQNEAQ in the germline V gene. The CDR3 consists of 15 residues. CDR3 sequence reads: CASSLDGLTGSPLHF. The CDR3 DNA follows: TGTGCCAGCAGCTTAGACGGACTCACCGGTTCCCCCCTCCACTTT.

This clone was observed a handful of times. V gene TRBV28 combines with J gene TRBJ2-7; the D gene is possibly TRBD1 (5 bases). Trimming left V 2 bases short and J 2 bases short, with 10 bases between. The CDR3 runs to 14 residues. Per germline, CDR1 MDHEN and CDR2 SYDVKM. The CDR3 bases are TGTGCCAGCAGTTTAGTGCAGGGCCCCTACGAGCAGTACGTC. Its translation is CASSLVQGPYEQYV.

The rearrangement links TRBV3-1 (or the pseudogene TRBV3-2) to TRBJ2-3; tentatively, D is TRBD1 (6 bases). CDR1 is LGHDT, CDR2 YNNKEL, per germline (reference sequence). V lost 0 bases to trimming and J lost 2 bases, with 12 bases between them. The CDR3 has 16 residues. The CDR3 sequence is CASSQDGRGHTDTQYF. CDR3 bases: TGTGCCAGCAGCCAAGATGGACGGGGACACACAGATACGCAGTATTTT.

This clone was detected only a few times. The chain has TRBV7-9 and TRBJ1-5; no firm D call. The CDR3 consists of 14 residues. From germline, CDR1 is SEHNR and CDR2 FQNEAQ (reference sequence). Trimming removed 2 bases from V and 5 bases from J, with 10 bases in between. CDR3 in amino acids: CASSLSAGDQPQHF. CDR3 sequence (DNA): TGTGCCAGCAGCTTATCAGCGGGAGATCAGCCCCAGCATTTT.

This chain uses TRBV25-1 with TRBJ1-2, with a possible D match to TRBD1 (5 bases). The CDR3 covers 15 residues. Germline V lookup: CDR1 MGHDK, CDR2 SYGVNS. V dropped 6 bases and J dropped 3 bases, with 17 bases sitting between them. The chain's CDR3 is CASSGGHQGHYGYTF. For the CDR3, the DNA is TGTGCCAGCAGCGGCGGACACCAGGGTCACTATGGCTACACCTTC.

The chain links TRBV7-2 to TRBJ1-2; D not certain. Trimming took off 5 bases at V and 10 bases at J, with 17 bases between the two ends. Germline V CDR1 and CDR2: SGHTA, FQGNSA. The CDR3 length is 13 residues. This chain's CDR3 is CASSPHPGLDYTF. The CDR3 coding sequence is TGTGCCAGCAGCCCTCACCCAGGACTGGACTACACCTTC.

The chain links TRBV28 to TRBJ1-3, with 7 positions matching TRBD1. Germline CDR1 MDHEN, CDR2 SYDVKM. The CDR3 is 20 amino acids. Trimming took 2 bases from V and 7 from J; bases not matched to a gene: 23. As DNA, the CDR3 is TGTGCCAGCAGTTTAGTTCCCGGGACAGCCCTGTTTAGCCGACGGAACACCATATATTTT. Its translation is CASSLVPGTALFSRRNTIYF. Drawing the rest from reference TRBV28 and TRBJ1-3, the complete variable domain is DVKVTQSSRYLVKRTGEKVFLECVQDMDHENMFWYRQDPGLGLRLIYFSYDVKMKEKGDIPEGYSVSREKKERFSLILESASTNQTSMYLCASSLVPGTALFSRRNTIYFGEGSWLTVV.

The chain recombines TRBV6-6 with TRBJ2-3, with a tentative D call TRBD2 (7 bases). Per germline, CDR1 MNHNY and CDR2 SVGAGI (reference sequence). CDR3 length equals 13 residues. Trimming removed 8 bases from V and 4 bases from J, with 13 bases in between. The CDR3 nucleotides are TGTGCCAGCGCGAGGGGGGGGGCAGATACGCAGTATTTT. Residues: CASARGGADTQYF.

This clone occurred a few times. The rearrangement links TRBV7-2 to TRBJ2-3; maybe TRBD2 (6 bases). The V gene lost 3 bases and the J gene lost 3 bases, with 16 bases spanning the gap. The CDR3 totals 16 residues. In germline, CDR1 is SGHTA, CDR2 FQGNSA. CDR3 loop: CASSFYASAYTDTQYF. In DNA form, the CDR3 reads TGTGCCAGCAGCTTCTATGCTAGCGCCTATACAGATACGCAGTATTTT.

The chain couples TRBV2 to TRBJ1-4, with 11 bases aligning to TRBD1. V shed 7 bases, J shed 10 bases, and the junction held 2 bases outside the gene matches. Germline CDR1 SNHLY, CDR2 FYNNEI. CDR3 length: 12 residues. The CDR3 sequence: CASTGQGGKLFF. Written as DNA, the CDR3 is TGTGCCAGCACGGGACAGGGGGGAAAACTGTTTTTT.

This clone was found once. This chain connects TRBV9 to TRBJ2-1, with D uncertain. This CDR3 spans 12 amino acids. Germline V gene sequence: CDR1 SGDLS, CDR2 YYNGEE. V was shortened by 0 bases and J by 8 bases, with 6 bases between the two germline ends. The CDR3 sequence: CASSVVSYEQFF. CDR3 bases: TGTGCCAGCAGCGTAGTAAGCTATGAGCAGTTCTTC.

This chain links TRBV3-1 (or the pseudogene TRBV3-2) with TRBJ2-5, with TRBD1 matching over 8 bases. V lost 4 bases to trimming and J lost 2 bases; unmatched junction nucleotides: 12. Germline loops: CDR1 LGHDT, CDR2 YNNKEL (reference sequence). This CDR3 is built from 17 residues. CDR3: CASSRHGQGSPQETQYF. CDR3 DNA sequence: TGTGCCAGCAGCCGGCACGGACAGGGTTCCCCACAAGAGACCCAGTACTTC.

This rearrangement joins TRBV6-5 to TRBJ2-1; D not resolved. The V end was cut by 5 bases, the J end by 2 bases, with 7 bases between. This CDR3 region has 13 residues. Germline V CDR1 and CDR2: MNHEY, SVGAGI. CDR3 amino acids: CASSIATYNEQFF. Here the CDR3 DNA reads TGTGCCAGCAGTATCGCTACCTACAATGAGCAGTTCTTC.

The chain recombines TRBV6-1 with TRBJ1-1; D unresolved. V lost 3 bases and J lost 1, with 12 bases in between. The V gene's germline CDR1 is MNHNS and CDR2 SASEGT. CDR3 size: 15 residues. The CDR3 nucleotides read TGTGCCAGCAGTGATAGCGGACTTCCGAACACTGAAGCTTTCTTT. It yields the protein CASSDSGLPNTEAFF.

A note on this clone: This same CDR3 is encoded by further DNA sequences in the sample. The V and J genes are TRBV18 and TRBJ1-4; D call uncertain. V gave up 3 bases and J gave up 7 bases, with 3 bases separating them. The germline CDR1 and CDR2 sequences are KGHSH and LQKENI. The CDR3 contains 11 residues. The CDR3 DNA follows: TGTGCCAGCTCACCCGGTGAAAAACTGTTTTTT. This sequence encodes CASSPGEKLFF.

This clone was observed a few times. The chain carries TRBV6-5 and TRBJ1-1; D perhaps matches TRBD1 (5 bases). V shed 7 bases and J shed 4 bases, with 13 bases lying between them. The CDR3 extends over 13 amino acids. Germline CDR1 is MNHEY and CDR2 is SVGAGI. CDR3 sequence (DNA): TGTGCCAGCACCTACTCGGGGCGCACTGAAGCTTTCTTT. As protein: CASTYSGRTEAFF.

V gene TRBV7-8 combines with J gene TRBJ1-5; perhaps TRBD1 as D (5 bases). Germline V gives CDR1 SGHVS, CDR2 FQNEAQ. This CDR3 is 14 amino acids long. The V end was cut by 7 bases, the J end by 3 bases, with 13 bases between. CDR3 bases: TGTGCCAGCACCGCGGGGCTCACCAATCAGCCCCAGCATTTT. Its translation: CASTAGLTNQPQHF.

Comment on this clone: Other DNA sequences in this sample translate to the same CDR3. DNA for the CDR3: TGTGCCAGCAGCACGACAGGTTACTATGGCTACACCTTC. Its protein is CASSTTGYYGYTF. The chain uses TRBV28 and TRBJ1-2; possible D gene TRBD1, 6 bases. Germline V lookup: CDR1 MDHEN, CDR2 SYDVKM. CDR3 size: 13 residues. Trimming left V 6 bases short and J 3 bases short, with 11 bases between.